The 4 T cell receptor beta chains below all came from one sample that was sequenced in a study of T cell responses to AZD1222 COVID-19 vaccine. Libraries were prepared by immunoSEQ multiplex PCR; TCRdb keeps only in-frame clonotypes and omits some of them. The sample consists of approximately 88,000 clones, 90% of them appearing once. The sample here was peripheral blood, taken 28 days after the second AZD1222 dose. All receptors come from an adult who received the AZD1222 COVID-19 vaccine.

The chain links TRBV5-1 to TRBJ2-7; 9 bases fit TRBD2. J lost 4 bases, V lost 1 base, and 6 bases had no gene match. CDR1 is SGHRS, CDR2 YFSETQ, per germline. This CDR3 comprises 15 residues. DNA for the CDR3: TGCGCCAGCAGCTTGTTGGCTAGCGGGACATACGAGCAGTACTTC. Translating gives CASSLLASGTYEQYF.

The chain carries TRBV25-1 and TRBJ1-1; maybe TRBD1 (5 bases). The CDR3 has 13 residues. Germline V gene data show CDR1 as MGHDK and CDR2 as SYGVNS. The V end lost 10 bases, the J end lost 3 bases, and 15 bases lay between the germline ends. CDR3 protein: CATITTGDTEAFF. The CDR3 region has the DNA TGTGCCACCATAACAACAGGTGACACTGAAGCTTTCTTT.

The V and J genes are TRBV11-2 and TRBJ2-5, with D perhaps assigned TRBD1 or TRBD2 (5 bases each). Trimming took 7 bases from V and 7 from J, leaving 16 bases between them. The CDR3 loop spans 13 amino acids. CDR1 is SGHAT and CDR2 is FQNNGV in the germline V gene. The CDR3 DNA sequence: TGTGCCAGCACAAACCAGGTCGGGGCGACCCAGTACTTC. This encodes CASTNQVGATQYF.

The V gene is TRBV6-5, the J gene TRBJ2-2; 10 bases map to TRBD1. The length of the CDR3 is 15 residues. The germline V gene has CDR1 MNHEY and CDR2 SVGAGI. Trimming cost V 5 bases and J 4 bases; bases outside gene matches: 4. CDR3 DNA sequence: TGTGCCAGCAGTACCAGGACAGGGGGCACCGGGGAGCTGTTTTTT. This gives the protein CASSTRTGGTGELFF.